The entry below gives a single TCR beta chain sequence along with its context. Its cognate antigen is unknown. J was trimmed by 7 bases and V by 6 bases; bases with no gene match: 5. In germline, CDR1 is MNHEY, CDR2 SVGAGI. CDR3 length: 13 residues. These data belong to a study of shared clonotypes between healthy human individuals. Study-level findings and limits: Some clonotypes were shared by all four sorted-subset donors, while others were not shared. The non-shared ones had lower generation probabilities than the shared ones.

In the naive CD8 group, cells lacked CD45RO and were positively selected for CCR7, so terminally differentiated effector memory CD45RA+ cells were left out. This table comes from immunoSEQ multiplex PCR, and its TCRdb copy is limited to in-frame clones, with some not included. In the table there are nearly 2 million clones, about 95% of which are singletons. The clonotype originates from a man aged 18 to 29 in good health. Input material: naive CD8+ T cells sorted from blood. The J gene is TRBJ2-2, the V gene TRBV6-5, with 7 bases aligning to TRBD1. CDR3 in amino acids: CASSLGGIGELFF. DNA of the CDR3: TGTGCCAGCAGCCTAGGGGGCATCGGGGAGCTGTTTTTT.